Included here is one T cell receptor (beta chain) sequence, with context. Its cognate antigen is unknown. This entry is derived from a study of T cells in tumors after PD-1 blockade. Overall study context: Prior checkpoint blockade, systemic immunosuppressant use, or anti-cancer therapy within 4 weeks excluded patients. Peripheral blood samples averaged around 40,000 unique clonotypes and about 110,000 templates. Some patients also took daily vismodegib 150 mg during anti-PD-1 treatment. Study observations and caveats: About 45% of tumor TCR clonotypes were also found in blood.

V was clipped by 7 bases and J by 0 bases, with 13 bases between them. This CDR3 spans 15 amino acids. Germline-derived CDR1 and CDR2 are SGHTA and FQGTGA. Profiling relied on immunoSEQ multiplex PCR, and the TCRdb table lists in-frame clones only, not all of them. The profile shows some 60,000 clones, about 80% of them singletons. The sample in question was PBMCs, obtained before anti-PD-1 treatment. The receptor was isolated from a human donor with basal cell carcinoma. This chain joins TRBV7-3 and TRBJ2-1; perhaps TRBD1 as D (6 bases). The DNA for the CDR3 is TGTGCCAGCACACAGGGTCCTAGCTCCTACAATGAGCAGTTCTTC. It yields the protein CASTQGPSSYNEQFF.